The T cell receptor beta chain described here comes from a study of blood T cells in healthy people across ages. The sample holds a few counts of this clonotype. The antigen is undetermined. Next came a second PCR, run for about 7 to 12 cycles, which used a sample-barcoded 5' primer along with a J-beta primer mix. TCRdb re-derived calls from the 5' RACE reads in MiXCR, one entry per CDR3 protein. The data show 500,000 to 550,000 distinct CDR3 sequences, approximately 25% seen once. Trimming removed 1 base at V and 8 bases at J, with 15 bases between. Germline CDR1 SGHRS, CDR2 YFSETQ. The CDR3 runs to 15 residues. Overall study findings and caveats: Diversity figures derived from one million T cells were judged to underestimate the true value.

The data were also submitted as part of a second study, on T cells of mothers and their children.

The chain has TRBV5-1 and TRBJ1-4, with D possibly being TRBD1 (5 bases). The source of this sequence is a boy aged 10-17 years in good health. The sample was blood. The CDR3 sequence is CASSLNGGKEEKLFF. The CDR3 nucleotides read TGCGCCAGCAGCTTGAACGGGGGTAAGGAGGAAAAACTGTTTTTT.